The table lists the clone carrying this T cell receptor beta chain with a few counts. Its antigen is not known. TCRdb re-called the RT-PCR reads through MiXCR, storing one row per CDR3 protein. Among hundreds of thousands of distinct CDR3 sequences listed, 16% were seen once. With V trimmed by 6 bases and J by 5 bases, 4 bases remained unmatched. This CDR3 is built from 14 residues. The V gene's germline CDR1 is ENHRY and CDR2 SYGVKD. These data come from a study of response to subunit inactivated influenza vaccine. General study findings and limits: It was the authors' suggestion that each seasonal influenza vaccination recruits few new T cells.

The clonotype was recovered from a man aged 45 to 75 who received an inactivated influenza vaccine. The gene calls are TRBV10-3 and TRBJ2-3, with 11 bases aligning to TRBD2. The sequencing used CD4+ T cells sorted from PBMCs, collected roughly 24 months after vaccination. The CDR3: CAISTSGSVDTQYF. The CDR3 coding sequence is TGTGCCATCAGCACTAGCGGGAGTGTAGATACGCAGTATTTT.